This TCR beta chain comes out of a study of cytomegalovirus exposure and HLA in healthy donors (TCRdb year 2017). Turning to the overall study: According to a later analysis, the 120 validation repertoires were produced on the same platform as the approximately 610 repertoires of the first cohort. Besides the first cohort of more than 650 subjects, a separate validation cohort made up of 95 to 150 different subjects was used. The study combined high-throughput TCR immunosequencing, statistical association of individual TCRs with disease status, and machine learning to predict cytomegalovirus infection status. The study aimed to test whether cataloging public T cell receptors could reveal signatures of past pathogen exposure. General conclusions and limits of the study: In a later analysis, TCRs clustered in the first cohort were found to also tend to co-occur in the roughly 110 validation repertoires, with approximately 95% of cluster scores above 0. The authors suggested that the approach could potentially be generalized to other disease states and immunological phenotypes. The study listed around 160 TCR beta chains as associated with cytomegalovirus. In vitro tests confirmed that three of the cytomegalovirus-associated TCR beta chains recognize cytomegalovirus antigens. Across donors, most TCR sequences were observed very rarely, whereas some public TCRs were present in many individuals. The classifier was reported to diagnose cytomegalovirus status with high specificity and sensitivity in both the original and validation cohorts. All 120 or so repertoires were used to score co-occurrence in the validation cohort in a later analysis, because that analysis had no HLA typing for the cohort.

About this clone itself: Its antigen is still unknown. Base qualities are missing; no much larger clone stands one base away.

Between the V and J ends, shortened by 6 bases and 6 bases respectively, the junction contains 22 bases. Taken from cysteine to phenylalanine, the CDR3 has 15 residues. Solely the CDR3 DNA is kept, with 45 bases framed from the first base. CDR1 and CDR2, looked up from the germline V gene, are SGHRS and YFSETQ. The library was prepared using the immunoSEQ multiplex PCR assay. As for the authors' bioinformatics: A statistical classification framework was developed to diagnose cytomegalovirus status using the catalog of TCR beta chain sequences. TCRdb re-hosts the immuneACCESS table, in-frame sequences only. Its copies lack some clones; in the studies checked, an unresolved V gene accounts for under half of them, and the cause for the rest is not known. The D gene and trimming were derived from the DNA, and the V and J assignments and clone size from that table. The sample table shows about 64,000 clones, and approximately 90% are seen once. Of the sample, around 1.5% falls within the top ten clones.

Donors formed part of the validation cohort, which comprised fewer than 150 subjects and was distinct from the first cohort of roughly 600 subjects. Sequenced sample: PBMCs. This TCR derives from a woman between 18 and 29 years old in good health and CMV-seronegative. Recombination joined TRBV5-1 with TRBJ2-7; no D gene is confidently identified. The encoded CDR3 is CASNPDTPRVGEQYF. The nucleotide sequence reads TGCGCCAGCAATCCCGACACACCCCGAGTAGGCGAGCAGTACTTC. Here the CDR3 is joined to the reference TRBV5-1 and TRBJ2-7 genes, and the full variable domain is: KAGVTQTPRYLIKTRGQQVTLSCSPISGHRSVSWYQQTPGQGLQFLFEYFSETQRNKGNFPGRFSGRQFSNSRSEMNVSTLELGDSALYLCASNPDTPRVGEQYFGPGTRLTVT.